A single TCR beta chain is shown here with its context. Produced via immunoSEQ multiplex PCR; TCRdb's table is partial and in-frame only. Of about 92,000 clones in the sample, 87% are singletons; the top ten hold 15% to 20%. The data belong to a study of blood T cell repertoires in COVID-19. At the level of the study: Samples came from the United States, Italy and Spain, spanning acute and convalescent COVID-19.

The J segment lost 6 bases and the V segment lost 4 bases, leaving 12 bases of the junction unmatched. CDR1 and CDR2 (germline): SGDLS, YYNGEE. The CDR3 is 16 residues long. Source material: peripheral blood. The rearrangement joins TRBV9 to TRBJ2-5; TRBD1 agrees at 10 bases. This TCR was sampled from a woman aged 55-69 years with COVID-19, enrolled during active disease. In nucleotides, the CDR3 is TGTGCCAGCAGCCCTACCGGGACAGGGGCGCGAAAGACCCAGTACTTC. Its protein is CASSPTGTGARKTQYF.